These 19 T cell receptor beta chains originate from one sample sequenced in a study of T cells in Graves' hyperthyroidism and ophthalmopathy. Using RNA transcripts as the source, TCR beta CDR3 regions were amplified. An initial round of RT-PCR targeting the TCR CDR3 relied on the HTBI primer set. TCRdb re-called the multiplex PCR reads with MiXCR, one entry per CDR3 protein. The profile covers hundreds of thousands of distinct CDR3 sequences, with 16% appearing a single time and less than 3.5% taken by the ten largest. The material sequenced was blood. The origin of the receptors is a woman in her 40s with Graves' ophthalmopathy.

The CDR3 protein is CSVDRDTEAFF. In DNA form, the CDR3 reads TGCAGCGTTGACAGGGACACTGAAGCTTTCTTT. This chain uses TRBV29-1 with TRBJ1-1, with a weak D call TRBD1 (5 bases). CDR3 length equals 11 residues. Germline V CDR1 and CDR2: SQVTM, ANQGSEA. Trimming took off 3 bases at V and 3 bases at J, with 5 bases between the two ends.

This clonotype was detected a few times. The chain recombines TRBV2 with TRBJ1-5; perhaps TRBD1 as D (5 bases). Germline V lookup: CDR1 SNHLY, CDR2 FYNNEI. The CDR3 covers 14 residues. Trimming left V 2 bases short and J 5 bases short, with 10 bases between. CDR3 DNA sequence: TGTGCCAGCAGTGAATGGGGGATTGATCAGCCCCAGCATTTT. Its protein is CASSEWGIDQPQHF.

There are a few counts of this clonotype. This chain links TRBV10-2 with TRBJ1-5; maybe TRBD1 (5 bases). This CDR3 is built from 14 residues. Trimming stripped 7 bases from V and 4 bases from J, with 14 bases between. The germline V gene has CDR1 WSHSY and CDR2 SAAADI. The DNA for the CDR3 is TGCGCCAGCAATCCAGGGCCCTTAAATCAGCCCCAGCATTTT. As protein: CASNPGPLNQPQHF.

As regards this clonotype: This may come from a read error, since a much larger clone is one base off. The CDR3 coding sequence is TGTGCCAGCAGCTTAGTTAGCCCTGACTATGGCTACACCTTC. The encoded protein is CASSLVSPDYGYTF. The chain is built from TRBV13 and TRBJ1-2; no clear D gene. CDR3 length: 14 residues. V lost 1 base and J lost 3, with 9 bases in between. Germline CDR1 reads PRHDT; CDR2 reads FYEKMQ (reference sequence).

This clonotype was detected ten times or more. The chain joins TRBV7-6 to TRBJ2-1, with a weak D call TRBD1 (6 bases). V was trimmed by 5 bases and J by 4 bases, leaving 9 bases between them. The length of the CDR3 is 13 residues. Germline CDR1 and CDR2: SGHVS and FNYEAQ. CDR3: CASSHTGYNEQFF. The CDR3 DNA reads TGTGCCAGCAGCCATACAGGGTACAATGAGCAGTTCTTC.

In regard to this clonotype: The junction does not match germline at one end; this may be a read error. This chain connects TRBV4-1 to TRBJ2-7; 10 bases line up with TRBD1. Germline values: CDR1 MGHRA, CDR2 YSYEKL. This CDR3 is 15 amino acids long. This CDR3 is CASSHLLTGGYEQHF. CDR3 nucleotides: TGCGCCAGCAGCCACCTTTTGACAGGGGGCTACGAGCAGCACTTC.

The V and J genes are TRBV7-9 and TRBJ2-7, with D uncertain. The CDR3 has 14 residues. V lost 6 bases to trimming and J lost 4 bases, with 16 bases between them. The germline V gene encodes CDR1 SEHNR and CDR2 FQNEAQ (reference sequence). CDR3 sequence (DNA): TGTGCCAGCAGTCCCTCCTCTTGGAATTACGAGCAGTACTTC. Protein sequence: CASSPSSWNYEQYF.

The rearrangement joins TRBV29-1 to TRBJ2-1, with D possibly called TRBD1 or TRBD2 (5 bases each). CDR3 length equals 14 residues. The germline V gene encodes CDR1 SQVTM and CDR2 ANQGSEA. V lost 6 bases and J lost 6, with 18 bases in between. The CDR3 coding sequence is TGCAGCGTCACCTTAAAAGGGACGGTCAATGAGCAGTTCTTC. Encoded protein: CSVTLKGTVNEQFF.

This clonotype came up many times. This CDR3 reads CASSPLGLTSGANVLTF. CDR3 bases: TGTGCCAGCTCACCACTCGGCCTGACCTCTGGGGCCAACGTCCTGACTTTC. The genes are TRBV18 and TRBJ2-6; D is unresolved. This CDR3 contains 17 residues. The V and J ends lost 1 base and 0 bases respectively, with 10 bases between them. Germline V gives CDR1 KGHSH, CDR2 LQKENI.

This clonotype has at least ten counts. This chain uses TRBV7-3 with TRBJ2-1; 8 nucleotides align to TRBD2. Trimming at V came to 5 bases and at J to 3 bases, leaving 6 bases not matched to a gene. CDR3 length equals 15 residues. The germline CDR1 and CDR2 sequences are SGHTA and FQGTGA. In nucleotides, the CDR3 is TGTGCCAGCAGCAACCCGGGACTAGTCTACAATGAGCAGTTCTTC. Amino acids: CASSNPGLVYNEQFF. Drawing the rest from reference TRBV7-3 and TRBJ2-1, the complete variable domain is GAGVSQTPSNKVTEKGKYVELRCDPISGHTALYWYRQSLGQGPEFLIYFQGTGAADDSGLPNDRFFAVRPEGSVSTLKIQRTERGDSAVYLCASSNPGLVYNEQFFGPGTRLTVL.

Points on this clonotype: One base away lies a much larger clone, so this may be a sequencing read error. The rearrangement uses TRBV10-2 and TRBJ2-7; 7 nucleotides align to TRBD2. Germline-derived CDR1 and CDR2 are WSHSY and SAAADI. The CDR3 loop spans 15 amino acids. CDR3 loop: CASSDPRGSSYGQYF. The CDR3 DNA is TGCGCCAGCAGTGATCCGCGGGGGAGCTCCTACGGGCAGTACTTC.

In this sample, this clonotype turned up many times. The CDR3 loop reads CASSFGGLDTDTQYF. The CDR3 DNA sequence: TGTGCCAGCAGCTTCGGGGGGCTGGACACAGATACGCAGTATTTT. V and J are TRBV28 and TRBJ2-3; TRBD2 is a possible D gene (7 bases). Germline V gene data show CDR1 as MDHEN and CDR2 as SYDVKM. There are 15 residues in the CDR3. The germline V and J ends were trimmed by 6 bases and 2 bases, with 15 bases remaining between them.

This clonotype was recorded many times. The chain employs TRBV7-2 and TRBJ1-1; possible D gene TRBD1, 6 bases. There are 14 residues in the CDR3. The V and J ends lost 4 bases and 4 bases respectively, with 13 bases between them. CDR1 is SGHTA and CDR2 is FQGNSA in the germline V gene. CDR3 nucleotides: TGTGCCAGCAGCTCCCAGGGGAGTGGCACTGAAGCTTTCTTT. Amino acids: CASSSQGSGTEAFF.

This sequence joins TRBV28 and TRBJ2-7, with TRBD1 identical over 11 bases. V shed 3 bases and J 5 bases; nucleotides not matched to a gene: 9. CDR1 and CDR2 (germline): MDHEN, SYDVKM. The CDR3 consists of 16 residues. The CDR3 protein is CASSFLRGQGADEQYF. The CDR3 DNA is TGTGCCAGCAGTTTCTTGAGAGGACAGGGGGCTGACGAGCAGTACTTC.

In its sample, this clonotype was seen a few times. The chain couples TRBV3-1 to TRBJ2-7; 10 nucleotides match TRBD2. With V trimmed by 4 bases and J by 2 bases, 11 bases remained unmatched. The CDR3 runs 17 residues. Germline V gene lookup returns CDR1 LGHDT and CDR2 YNNKEL (reference sequence). Here the CDR3 reads CASSPRASGGSTYEQYF. DNA of the CDR3: TGTGCCAGCAGCCCGCGAGCTAGCGGGGGTTCTACCTACGAGCAGTACTTC.

This clonotype was detected only a few times. The DNA is left out, because the CDR3 cannot be placed on it with certainty; the CDR3 is given as TCRdb lists it. This rearrangement joins TRBV28 to TRBJ1-5; the table assigns TRBD1, which was not confirmed against the DNA. Germline V gives CDR1 MDHEN, CDR2 SYDVKM. The CDR3 is 15 residues long, counting both termini. CDR3 protein: CASSSSDRESGSQHF.

This clonotype was observed many times. The V call is TRBV28, the J call TRBJ2-1; D remains ambiguous. This CDR3 has 15 residues. Germline assignment: CDR1 MDHEN and CDR2 SYDVKM. V shed 2 bases and J shed 1 base, with 9 bases lying between them. CDR3 sequence reads: CASSLELLSYNEQFF. The CDR3 bases are TGTGCCAGCAGTTTAGAGCTCCTGTCCTACAATGAGCAGTTCTTC.

This clonotype occurred many times. The chain is built from TRBV2 and TRBJ2-3, with 9 nucleotides matching TRBD1. V was pared by 8 bases and J by 7 bases, with 10 bases of the junction left unmatched. This CDR3 spans 14 amino acids. Germline V gives CDR1 SNHLY, CDR2 FYNNEI. CDR3 residues: CASVPGTGTYTQYF. The CDR3 DNA reads as TGTGCCAGCGTCCCCGGGACAGGGACCTATACGCAGTATTTT.

This clonotype was picked up a small number of times. The junction departs from the called germline gene at one end, perhaps through a read error. The chain employs TRBV3-1 and TRBJ2-7; D may be TRBD1 (5 bases). The CDR3 consists of 13 residues. The germline V gene has CDR1 LGHDT and CDR2 YNNKEL (reference sequence). DNA for the CDR3: TGTGCCAGCACCCAAGATTGGCAGGGAGAGCAGTACTTC. This gives the protein CASTQDWQGEQYF.